This TCR beta chain was captured by sequencing in a study of neurological immune-mediated disorders. General observations from the study: There were no CDR3 amino acid sequences shared by expanded clones across subjects, a result suggesting private repertoires in all groups.

5'RACE employing 10-nucleotide random UMIs yielded the cDNA. TCRdb ran MiXCR on the 5' RACE reads and lists one entry per CDR3 protein. The sample records some 38,000 distinct CDR3 sequences, approximately 5.1% being singletons. This clonotype appeared many times. The antigen is undetermined. Germline lookup yields CDR1 SGHKS and CDR2 YYEKEE (reference sequence). The CDR3 covers 15 residues. V was clipped by 5 bases and J by 2 bases, with 16 bases between them. Libraries from sorted cells used about 970,000 T cells (CD4+ or CD8+). Sequencing input: CD4+ T cells from blood. The sequence derives from a man younger than 35 in good health. The chain joins TRBV5-5 to TRBJ2-5, with TRBD1 as a possible D gene (6 bases). The CDR3 here is CASRKTQTGQETQYF. Here the CDR3 DNA reads TGTGCCAGCAGAAAGACTCAGACAGGACAAGAGACCCAGTACTTC.